Below, 10 T cell receptor beta chains from the same sample are listed, as sequenced in a study of T cell responses to AZD1222 COVID-19 vaccine. Only in-frame clones appear in the TCRdb table, and some are missing; sequencing was by immunoSEQ multiplex PCR. The sample lists hundreds of thousands of clones, roughly 91% occurring once. The source was peripheral blood, collected on day 0 of MenACWY control vaccination. The origin of the receptors is an adult in good health.

This clone has a handful of counts. This rearrangement joins TRBV4-1 to TRBJ1-2; possible D gene TRBD1, 5 bases. Trimming removed 0 bases at V and 4 bases at J, with 9 bases between. Germline V gene data show CDR1 as MGHRA and CDR2 as YSYEKL. The CDR3 totals 14 residues. CDR3 amino acids: CASSQDGRGYGYTF. DNA for the CDR3: TGCGCCAGCAGCCAAGATGGGAGGGGCTATGGCTACACCTTC.

The rearrangement joins TRBV3-1 (or the pseudogene TRBV3-2) to TRBJ2-3; no reliable D call. The CDR3 runs 13 residues. Trimming removed 5 bases at V and 5 bases at J, with 11 bases between. The germline gives CDR1 LGHDT, CDR2 YNNKEL (reference sequence). The CDR3 nucleotides read TGTGCCAGCAGCTTCTCTCCGGGAGATACGCAGTATTTT. It is translated as CASSFSPGDTQYF.

The chain joins TRBV5-1 to TRBJ1-2; TRBD1 might be the D (6 bases). V lost 3 bases and J 8 bases, leaving 17 bases between the germline ends. Per germline, CDR1 SGHRS and CDR2 YFSETQ. This CDR3 region has 14 residues. As DNA, the CDR3 is TGCGCCAGCAGCTCGGAATCAGGGGTCGGCGGCTACACCTTC. Its protein is CASSSESGVGGYTF.

J is TRBJ1-5 and V is TRBV30, with D unclear. In germline, CDR1 is GTSNPN, CDR2 SVGIG (reference sequence). The CDR3 runs 14 residues. V lost 0 bases and J 4 bases, leaving 10 bases between the germline ends. CDR3 region: CAWSVEFENQPQHF. The CDR3 DNA is TGTGCCTGGAGTGTCGAATTCGAAAATCAGCCCCAGCATTTT.

J is TRBJ2-3 and V is TRBV7-2; no firm D call. V dropped 4 bases and J dropped 4 bases, with 15 bases sitting between them. The CDR3 extends over 15 amino acids. Germline CDR1 and CDR2: SGHTA and FQGNSA. The CDR3 sequence: CASSSASGWADTQYF. The CDR3 coding sequence is TGTGCCAGCAGCTCAGCGTCGGGCTGGGCAGATACGCAGTATTTT.

This chain joins TRBV11-2 and TRBJ1-6, with D unresolved. Germline V lookup: CDR1 SGHAT, CDR2 FQNNGV. The ends were cut back, 1 base at V and 0 bases at J, with 7 bases in the middle. The CDR3 consists of 16 residues. Here the CDR3 reads CASSLVRNSYNSPLHF. CDR3 nucleotides: TGTGCCAGCAGCTTAGTGAGGAACTCCTATAATTCACCCCTCCACTTT.

V gene TRBV3-1 (or the pseudogene TRBV3-2) combines with J gene TRBJ1-5; weak D call: TRBD1 (6 bases). Germline V gene data show CDR1 as LGHDT and CDR2 as YNNKEL (reference sequence). The CDR3 loop spans 15 amino acids. The V gene lost 3 bases and the J gene lost 4 bases, with 13 bases spanning the gap. CDR3 DNA: TGTGCCAGCAGCCAGTCGACAGGAGCTAATCAGCCCCAGCATTTT. As protein: CASSQSTGANQPQHF.

This chain connects TRBV7-9 to TRBJ1-2; D might be TRBD1 (5 bases). The V end lost 5 bases, the J end lost 7 bases, and 14 bases lay between the germline ends. CDR3 length: 13 amino acids. Per the germline V gene, CDR1 is SEHNR and CDR2 is FQNEAQ (reference sequence). CDR3 coding DNA: TGTGCCAGCAGCCTACAGGCTCGGGGTGGCTACACCTTC. Translation: CASSLQARGGYTF.

This chain connects TRBV5-1 to TRBJ1-2, with 7 positions matching TRBD1. The CDR3 length is 13 residues. Germline V lookup: CDR1 SGHRS, CDR2 YFSETQ. Germline trimming cut 5 bases from V and 8 bases from J; bases unmatched to any gene: 9. The CDR3 here is CASRPGQAGGYTF. The DNA of the CDR3 is TGCGCCAGCAGACCTGGACAGGCCGGGGGCTACACCTTC. The entire variable domain, with the rest obtained from reference TRBV5-1 and TRBJ1-2, is as follows: KAGVTQTPRYLIKTRGQQVTLSCSPISGHRSVSWYQQTPGQGLQFLFEYFSETQRNKGNFPGRFSGRQFSNSRSEMNVSTLELGDSALYLCASRPGQAGGYTFGSGTRLTVV.

The V gene is TRBV29-1, the J gene TRBJ2-3; a weak D match, TRBD2 (6 bases). Germline CDR1 and CDR2: SQVTM and ANQGSEA. Trimming took off 6 bases at V and 9 bases at J, with 10 bases between the two ends. The CDR3 spans 10 residues. DNA of the CDR3: TGCAGCGTCCCGGGAGACACGCAGTATTTT. This encodes CSVPGDTQYF.